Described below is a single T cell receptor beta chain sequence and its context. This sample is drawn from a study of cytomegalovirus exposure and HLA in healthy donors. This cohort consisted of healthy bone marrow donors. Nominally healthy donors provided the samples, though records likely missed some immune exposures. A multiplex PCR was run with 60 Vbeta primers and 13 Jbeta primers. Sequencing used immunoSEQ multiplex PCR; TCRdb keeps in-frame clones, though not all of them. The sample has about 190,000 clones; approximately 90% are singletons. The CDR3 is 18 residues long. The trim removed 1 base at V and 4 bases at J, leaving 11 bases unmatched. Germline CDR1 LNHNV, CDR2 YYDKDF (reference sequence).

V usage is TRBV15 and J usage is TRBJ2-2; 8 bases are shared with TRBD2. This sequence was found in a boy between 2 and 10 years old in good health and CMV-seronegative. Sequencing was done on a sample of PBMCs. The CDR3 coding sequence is TGTGCCACCAGCAGAGGCAAGCTCGGGGCGGGGGGCACCGGGGAGCTGTTTTTT. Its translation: CATSRGKLGAGGTGELFF.